This TCR beta chain derives from a study of T cell repertoires in aging, cancer and after chemotherapy. About the research overall: Roughly 8.8 million TCR reads made up the full dataset. Whole-study results and caveats: Healthy donors lost TCR diversity with age mainly through richness, cancer patients through richness and evenness.

Between the trimmed V and J ends, which lost 2 bases and 6 bases, there was a span of 4 bases. The germline V gene encodes CDR1 MNHEY and CDR2 SVGAGI. The CDR3 covers 11 residues. Multiplex touch-down PCR with TRB-A/B primers amplified rearranged V-D-J TRB sequences. MiXCR, run by TCRdb on the multiplex PCR reads, gives a single entry per CDR3 protein. This sample has 4,500 to 5,500 distinct CDR3 sequences, with about two thirds found just once. Peripheral blood genomic DNA, not sorted cells or RNA, was the template. A word on this clonotype: Its target is unknown.

The sequence was obtained from a human donor with a solid tumor. The chain joins TRBV6-5 to TRBJ1-2, with D unresolved. The sequencing sample was made of blood. The CDR3 region has the DNA TGTGCCAGCAGTTACGGGGATGGCTACACCTTC. The encoded protein is CASSYGDGYTF.